This TCR beta chain stems from a study of cytomegalovirus exposure and HLA in healthy donors. General study results and limits: A later analysis showed TCR association rates differing by HLA locus, peaking at DRB1 and lowest at HLA-C.

Details on this clone: Its antigen remains unidentified.

This PCR relied on a set of 60 Vbeta primers and 13 Jbeta primers. How the authors handled the data: Per a later analysis, the number of unique TCR beta chains was some 80 million, of which roughly 11 million were shared. Clones were sequenced by immunoSEQ multiplex PCR, and TCRdb holds only the in-frame ones, with some missing. The V and J calls and clone size come from that table; D and trimming were worked out from the DNA. The top ten clones hold 0.2% to 0.25% of a sample with 200,000 to 250,000 clones, roughly 80% of them seen once. The CDR3 has 14 residues. Between the trimmed V and J ends, which lost 7 bases and 4 bases, there was a span of 16 bases. CDR1 is LNHDA, CDR2 SQIVND, per germline (reference sequence).

The sequenced sample consisted of PBMCs. This receptor was obtained from a girl aged 2 to 10 in good health and CMV-seronegative. This rearrangement joins TRBV19 to TRBJ1-1; a weak D match, TRBD1 (5 bases). CDR3 coding DNA: TGTGCCAGTACCCTGTGGGGCACGGGCACTGAAGCTTTCTTT. It encodes CASTLWGTGTEAFF.